This TCR beta chain emerged from a study of monozygotic twins with inflammatory bowel disease. After re-calling the 5' RACE reads, TCRdb lists one entry per CDR3 protein, DNA absent. The specimen's table records hundreds of thousands of distinct CDR3 sequences. Looked up from germline, CDR1 is ENHRY and CDR2 is SYGVKD. CDR3 length: 13 amino acids. Source material: blood. This chain links TRBV10-3 with TRBJ2-5. This sequence originates from a human donor with ulcerative colitis or Crohn's disease, or a healthy co-twin of an affected twin (not recorded which). CDR3 protein: CAISVAYQETQYF.